These 15 T cell receptor beta chains were sequenced from one sample in a study of blood T cell repertoires in COVID-19. Assay used: immunoSEQ multiplex PCR; TCRdb lists only in-frame clones, some missing. The sample has about 300,000 clones, over 75% seen once. Sequences were obtained from PBMCs or T cells enriched from blood (not recorded which). Every receptor here comes from a woman aged 25 to 39 who had recovered from COVID-19.

This clone was observed a single time. The gene calls are TRBV28 and TRBJ2-5, with 7 nucleotides matching TRBD2. The CDR3 is 17 amino acids. CDR1 is MDHEN and CDR2 is SYDVKM in the germline V gene. The junction had 12 bases not matched to a gene; V was cut back by 4 bases and J by 1 base. The CDR3 loop reads CASSSREGGWLQETQYF. CDR3 DNA sequence: TGTGCCAGCAGTTCCAGGGAGGGTGGATGGCTCCAAGAGACCCAGTACTTC.

J is TRBJ1-2 and V is TRBV19, with D possibly being TRBD1 (5 bases). The V gene lost 4 bases and the J gene lost 8 bases, with 20 bases spanning the gap. Germline CDR1 reads LNHDA; CDR2 reads SQIVND (reference sequence). The CDR3 spans 15 residues. The CDR3 nucleotides read TGTGCCAGTAGTACCGAAACTTCAGGGTTCGGAGGCTACACCTTC. Translating gives CASSTETSGFGGYTF. Full variable domain (remainder filled in from reference TRBV19 and TRBJ1-2): DGGITQSPKYLFRKEGQNVTLSCEQNLNHDAMYWYRQDPGQGLRLIYYSQIVNDFQKGDIAEGYSVSREKKESFPLTVTSAQKNPTAFYLCASSTETSGFGGYTFGSGTRLTVV.

The chain employs TRBV28 and TRBJ2-7; 10 bases are a match to TRBD2. Unmatched junction bases numbered 12, after V lost 6 bases and J lost 4 bases. The CDR3 covers 16 residues. From germline, CDR1 is MDHEN and CDR2 SYDVKM. The DNA for the CDR3 is TGTGCCAGCAGCCCTTTACTAGCGGGAAGCCATTACGAGCAGTACTTC. It encodes CASSPLLAGSHYEQYF.

This sequence joins TRBV7-2 and TRBJ2-1, with 8 bases that match TRBD2. This CDR3 is built from 15 residues. V trimming: 5 bases; J trimming: 5 bases; junction bases outside the gene matches: 8. CDR1 and CDR2 from the germline V gene are SGHTA and FQGNSA. CDR3 loop: CASSESGTRHNEQFF. CDR3 nucleotides: TGTGCCAGCAGCGAATCCGGGACTAGACACAATGAGCAGTTCTTC.

This clone was seen only once. The chain combines TRBV5-6 with TRBJ2-2, with TRBD1 identical over 9 bases. This CDR3 has 16 amino acids. CDR1 is SGHDT and CDR2 is YYEEEE in the germline V gene. V lost 4 bases and J lost 1; bases outside the gene matches: 5. In DNA, the CDR3 is TGTGCCAGCAGCGCCTCGGGACAGGGGAACACCGGGGAGCTGTTTTTT. This encodes CASSASGQGNTGELFF.

The V call is TRBV9, the J call TRBJ2-5, with 10 bases matching TRBD1. This CDR3 is built from 14 residues. Germline V CDR1 and CDR2: SGDLS, YYNGEE. J lost 5 bases, V lost 0 bases, and 1 base had no gene match. The CDR3 DNA sequence: TGTGCCAGCAGCGTAGGACAGGGGGCCGAGACCCAGTACTTC. Translation gives CASSVGQGAETQYF.

V and J are TRBV5-1 and TRBJ2-7, with 9 bases matching TRBD2. Germline V gene lookup returns CDR1 SGHRS and CDR2 YFSETQ. The V and J ends lost 2 bases and 1 base, in that order; junction bases with no gene match: 10. This CDR3 contains 17 residues. The CDR3 DNA is TGCGCCAGCAGCTTAGGCTATCCTAGCGGGGCTTCCTACGAGCAGTACTTC. This encodes CASSLGYPSGASYEQYF. The whole variable domain, remainder taken from reference TRBV5-1 and TRBJ2-7, is KAGVTQTPRYLIKTRGQQVTLSCSPISGHRSVSWYQQTPGQGLQFLFEYFSETQRNKGNFPGRFSGRQFSNSRSEMNVSTLELGDSALYLCASSLGYPSGASYEQYFGPGTRLTVT.

The chain uses TRBV7-9 and TRBJ1-6; the D gene is possibly TRBD1 (6 bases). This CDR3 region has 15 residues. Germline assignment: CDR1 SEHNR and CDR2 FQNEAQ (reference sequence). Trimming took 1 base from V and 9 from J, leaving 13 bases between them. The CDR3 protein is CASSLGGQGSSPLHF. CDR3 nucleotides: TGTGCCAGCAGCTTAGGAGGGCAGGGGAGTTCACCCCTCCACTTT.

The CDR3, as DNA: TGTGCCAGCAGCTTAGGTGTTCAATACGAGCAGTACTTC. Amino acids: CASSLGVQYEQYF. This rearrangement joins TRBV7-9 to TRBJ2-7, with unresolved D. Germline values: CDR1 SEHNR, CDR2 FQNEAQ (reference sequence). The CDR3 runs 13 residues. The V end lost 1 base, the J end lost 4 bases, and 8 bases lay between the germline ends. The variable domain in full, with the rest retrieved from reference TRBV7-9 and TRBJ2-7, is DTGVSQNPRHKITKRGQNVTFRCDPISEHNRLYWYRQTLGQGPEFLTYFQNEAQLEKSRLLSDRFSAERPKGSFSTLEIQRTEQGDSAMYLCASSLGVQYEQYFGPGTRLTVT.

The gene calls are TRBV5-1 and TRBJ1-2; maybe TRBD1 (6 bases). This CDR3 region has 15 residues. CDR1 is SGHRS and CDR2 is YFSETQ in the germline V gene. V lost 4 bases, J lost 4 bases, and 17 bases lay in between. The CDR3: CASSLGAGEGYGYTF. The CDR3 nucleotides are TGCGCCAGCAGCCTGGGGGCAGGGGAAGGCTATGGCTACACCTTC. The variable domain in full, with the rest retrieved from reference TRBV5-1 and TRBJ1-2, is KAGVTQTPRYLIKTRGQQVTLSCSPISGHRSVSWYQQTPGQGLQFLFEYFSETQRNKGNFPGRFSGRQFSNSRSEMNVSTLELGDSALYLCASSLGAGEGYGYTFGSGTRLTVV.

V gene TRBV7-2 combines with J gene TRBJ2-5, with TRBD1 matching 9 bases. CDR1 is SGHTA and CDR2 is FQGNSA in the germline V gene. Trimming cost V 5 bases and J 5 bases; bases outside gene matches: 9. CDR3 length equals 15 residues. The CDR3: CASSHDGDRVETQYF. The CDR3 DNA sequence: TGTGCCAGCAGCCACGATGGGGACAGGGTGGAGACCCAGTACTTC.

This clone was detected once. The V gene is TRBV3-1 (or the pseudogene TRBV3-2), the J gene TRBJ1-2; 7 bases are a match to TRBD1. The V segment lost 1 base and the J segment 5 bases; nucleotides outside the gene matches: 1. The CDR3 is 13 residues long. Germline lookup yields CDR1 LGHDT and CDR2 YNNKEL (reference sequence). The CDR3 coding sequence is TGTGCCAGCAGCCAAGGACAGGGATATGGCTACACCTTC. Protein sequence: CASSQGQGYGYTF.

The rearrangement links TRBV6-2 or TRBV6-3 to TRBJ2-7; D not certain. Trimming took 5 bases from V and 7 from J, leaving 9 bases between them. This CDR3 has 11 residues. The V gene's germline CDR1 is MNHEY and CDR2 SVGEGT. Here the CDR3 DNA reads TGTGCCAGCAGTGTGGTCAGAGAGCAGTACTTC. It encodes CASSVVREQYF.

The V gene is TRBV19, the J gene TRBJ2-2; no reliable D call. Germline V gene lookup returns CDR1 LNHDA and CDR2 SQIVND (reference sequence). V was cut by 2 bases and J by 0 bases, with 10 bases left in between. CDR3 length equals 16 residues. CDR3: CASSINLGANTGELFF. The CDR3 nucleotides are TGTGCCAGTAGTATAAACCTAGGCGCGAACACCGGGGAGCTGTTTTTT. The complete variable domain, with remaining parts taken from reference TRBV19 and TRBJ2-2, reads DGGITQSPKYLFRKEGQNVTLSCEQNLNHDAMYWYRQDPGQGLRLIYYSQIVNDFQKGDIAEGYSVSREKKESFPLTVTSAQKNPTAFYLCASSINLGANTGELFFGEGSRLTVL.

V usage is TRBV28 and J usage is TRBJ1-2; 8 bases match TRBD1. V was clipped by 5 bases and J by 3 bases; unmatched bases: 8. The germline V gene has CDR1 MDHEN and CDR2 SYDVKM. CDR3 length: 15 amino acids. CDR3 in amino acids: CASSVSGGSDYGYTF. The DNA for the CDR3 is TGTGCCAGCAGTGTATCAGGGGGCTCTGACTATGGCTACACCTTC.